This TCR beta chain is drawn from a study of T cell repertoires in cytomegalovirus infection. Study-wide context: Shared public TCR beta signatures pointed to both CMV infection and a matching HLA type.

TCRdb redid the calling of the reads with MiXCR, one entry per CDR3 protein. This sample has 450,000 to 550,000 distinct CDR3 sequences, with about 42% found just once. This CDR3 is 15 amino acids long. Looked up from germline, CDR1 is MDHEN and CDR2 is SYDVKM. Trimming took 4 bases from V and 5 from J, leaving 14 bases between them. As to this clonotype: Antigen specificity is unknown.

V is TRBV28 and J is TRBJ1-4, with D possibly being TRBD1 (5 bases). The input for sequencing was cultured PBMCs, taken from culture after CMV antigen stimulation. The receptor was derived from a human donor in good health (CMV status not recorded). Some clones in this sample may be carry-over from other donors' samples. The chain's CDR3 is CASSSPLGQNEKLFF. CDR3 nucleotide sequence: TGTGCCAGCAGTTCCCCCTTGGGGCAAAATGAAAAACTGTTTTTT.